These 22 T cell receptor beta chains came from one sample sequenced in a study of cytomegalovirus exposure and HLA in healthy donors. PCR employed 60 Vbeta and 13 Jbeta primers. Assay: immunoSEQ multiplex PCR; the TCRdb copy retains only in-frame clones and omits some. The data contain 95,000 to 150,000 clones, about 70% of them singletons. Material: PBMCs. The receptors shown here come from a woman between 35 and 50 years old in good health and CMV-seronegative.

This clone has only a few counts. The V gene is TRBV10-3, the J gene TRBJ2-7; 7 positions match TRBD1. Looked up from germline, CDR1 is ENHRY and CDR2 is SYGVKD. The J segment lost 3 bases and the V segment lost 7 bases, leaving 12 bases of the junction unmatched. This CDR3 region has 15 residues. The CDR3, as DNA: TGTGCCATCATCTTGACTCCGGGACAGTACTACGAGCAGTACTTC. Translation gives CAIILTPGQYYEQYF.

This chain joins TRBV4-3 and TRBJ1-4; a weak D match, TRBD1 (6 bases). The CDR3 contains 13 residues. V lost 1 base and J lost 6, with 6 bases in between. The germline V gene has CDR1 LGHNA and CDR2 YSLEER. In nucleotides, the CDR3 is TGCGCCAGCAGCCAAGGGACAGATGAAAAACTGTTTTTT. It yields the protein CASSQGTDEKLFF.

The V call is TRBV5-5, the J call TRBJ2-2, with 7 bases fitting TRBD1. V was pared by 0 bases and J by 2 bases, with 4 bases of the junction left unmatched. The CDR3 runs 16 residues. CDR1 is SGHKS and CDR2 is YYEKEE in the germline V gene (reference sequence). Here the CDR3 DNA reads TGTGCCAGCAGCTTGGCAGGGGGACGCAACACCGGGGAGCTGTTTTTT. As protein: CASSLAGGRNTGELFF.

The genes are TRBV19 and TRBJ1-2, with D maybe TRBD1 (6 bases). The CDR3 is 15 residues long. Trimming took 3 bases from V and 0 from J, leaving 11 bases between them. Germline V gene data show CDR1 as LNHDA and CDR2 as SQIVND (reference sequence). The CDR3 is CASSIGQLPNYGYTF. CDR3 DNA sequence: TGTGCCAGTAGTATCGGACAGCTCCCTAACTATGGCTACACCTTC.

V usage is TRBV7-2 and J usage is TRBJ1-1, with 8 positions matching TRBD1. J lost 5 bases, V lost 4 bases, and 12 bases had no gene match. The CDR3 consists of 16 residues. Per the germline V gene, CDR1 is SGHTA and CDR2 is FQGNSA. CDR3 bases: TGTGCCAGCAGCTGGGATTCAGGGGGCGGAGGGACTGAAGCTTTCTTT. Amino acids: CASSWDSGGGGTEAFF.

This clone was observed a few times. V and J are TRBV5-4 and TRBJ1-6; no firm D call. The germline V gene has CDR1 SGHNT and CDR2 YYREEE (reference sequence). The CDR3 is 13 amino acids. Trimming took off 0 bases at V and 6 bases at J, with 4 bases between the two ends. The chain's CDR3 is CASSLDSNSPLHF. The CDR3 coding sequence is TGTGCCAGCAGCTTGGACAGTAATTCACCCCTCCACTTT.

This chain connects TRBV28 to TRBJ2-3; the D gene is possibly TRBD2 (6 bases). Germline V lookup: CDR1 MDHEN, CDR2 SYDVKM. The length of the CDR3 is 15 residues. V shed 2 bases and J shed 5 bases, with 14 bases lying between them. The CDR3 DNA follows: TGTGCCAGCAGTTTAACACAAGCGGGTGGAGATACGCAGTATTTT. Translating gives CASSLTQAGGDTQYF.

The chain has TRBV10-3 and TRBJ1-4; D may be TRBD1 (6 bases). The CDR3 has 16 amino acids. Trimming pared 3 bases from V and 7 bases from J, leaving 18 bases between. Germline CDR1 reads ENHRY; CDR2 reads SYGVKD. The CDR3, as DNA: TGTGCCATCAGTGAATCGGGAGGGGGGAAGGGTGAAAAACTGTTTTTT. Translating gives CAISESGGGKGEKLFF.

The chain is built from TRBV7-2 and TRBJ2-1; 7 nucleotides agree with TRBD1. From germline, CDR1 is SGHTA and CDR2 FQGNSA. There are 14 residues in the CDR3. Trimming took 4 bases from V and 7 from J; bases not matched to a gene: 7. The CDR3 DNA sequence: TGTGCCAGCAGCTCCCAACAGGGGCGGAATGAGCAGTTCTTC. This sequence encodes CASSSQQGRNEQFF.

In nucleotides, the CDR3 is TGTGCCAGCAGCCGCGGACACAACAATCAGCCCCAGCATTTT. It is translated as CASSRGHNNQPQHF. The rearrangement joins TRBV5-5 to TRBJ1-5; D possibly corresponds to TRBD1 (5 bases). The CDR3 runs to 14 residues. Germline V gene sequence: CDR1 SGHKS, CDR2 YYEKEE (reference sequence). V gave up 4 bases and J gave up 3 bases, with 11 bases separating them.

This clone turned up a few times. The gene calls are TRBV11-2 and TRBJ2-2, with a tentative D call TRBD1 (5 bases). Deletions cut 0 bases from V and 0 bases from J, with 11 bases between. The CDR3 length is 17 residues. The germline V gene has CDR1 SGHAT and CDR2 FQNNGV. The CDR3 loop reads CASSLERTSANTGELFF. The CDR3 DNA follows: TGTGCCAGCAGCTTAGAGAGGACAAGCGCGAACACCGGGGAGCTGTTTTTT.

This clone was detected only a few times. This chain links TRBV29-1 with TRBJ1-1, with a weak D call TRBD1 (6 bases). Trimming took 6 bases from V and 4 from J, leaving 18 bases between them. CDR3 length: 14 residues. Germline V CDR1 and CDR2: SQVTM, ANQGSEA. The CDR3 loop reads CSVPRQARGTEAFF. The CDR3 DNA is TGCAGCGTCCCACGACAGGCCAGGGGCACTGAAGCTTTCTTT.

This clone turned up a few times. This chain links TRBV18 with TRBJ2-1; D gene uncertain. Trimming removed 5 bases from V and 0 bases from J, with 11 bases in between. The germline gives CDR1 KGHSH, CDR2 LQKENI. The CDR3 loop spans 15 amino acids. CDR3 DNA: TGTGCCAGCTCAACCCGAGAGAGCTCCTACAATGAGCAGTTCTTC. As protein: CASSTRESSYNEQFF.

The chain joins TRBV19 to TRBJ1-2; D is ambiguous. Trimming took 3 bases from V and 2 from J, leaving 7 bases between them. The germline CDR1 and CDR2 sequences are LNHDA and SQIVND (reference sequence). The CDR3 is 13 amino acids. The CDR3, as DNA: TGTGCCAGTAGTATGGGCCAAAACTATGGCTACACCTTC. Encoded protein: CASSMGQNYGYTF.

The chain carries TRBV28 and TRBJ2-5, with D uncertain. Germline V gene lookup returns CDR1 MDHEN and CDR2 SYDVKM. Trimming removed 2 bases from V and 2 bases from J, with 3 bases in between. The CDR3 totals 12 residues. This CDR3 reads CASSLTQETQYF. The CDR3, as DNA: TGTGCCAGCAGTTTAACACAAGAGACCCAGTACTTC.

This clone showed up just once. This chain connects TRBV6-5 to TRBJ2-5; the match to TRBD2 covers 14 bases. The germline V gene encodes CDR1 MNHEY and CDR2 SVGAGI. This CDR3 has 15 residues. After removal of 6 bases from V and 11 bases from J, the junction contained 11 bases not matched to a gene. CDR3 nucleotides: TGTGCCAGCAGAACCGGGACTAGCGGGAGTCAGGAGCAGTACTTC. Its translation: CASRTGTSGSQEQYF.

This chain links TRBV7-2 with TRBJ1-2, with TRBD1 matching over 7 bases. The length of the CDR3 is 15 residues. Unmatched junction bases numbered 11, after V lost 4 bases and J lost 6 bases. The germline V gene has CDR1 SGHTA and CDR2 FQGNSA. The CDR3 bases are TGTGCCAGCAGCTGGAGGACAGGTAGCCTCAATGGCTACACCTTC. Its translation is CASSWRTGSLNGYTF.

The chain has TRBV12-5 and TRBJ1-6; a weak D match, TRBD1 (5 bases). V lost 0 bases and J 4 bases, leaving 10 bases between the germline ends. The CDR3 spans 16 residues. Germline values: CDR1 LGHNT, CDR2 FRNRAP. CDR3 nucleotide sequence: TGTGCTAGTGGTTTGGTACGATCAGGGTATAATTCACCCCTCCACTTT. Encoded protein: CASGLVRSGYNSPLHF.

Only one count was recorded for this clone. The rearrangement links TRBV5-4 to TRBJ1-1; tentative D call: TRBD1 (5 bases). This CDR3 region has 14 residues. The germline V gene has CDR1 SGHNT and CDR2 YYREEE (reference sequence). V gave up 3 bases and J gave up 0 bases, with 9 bases separating them. This CDR3 is CASSWGTLNTEAFF. The CDR3, as DNA: TGTGCCAGCAGCTGGGGGACTTTGAACACTGAAGCTTTCTTT.

The chain uses TRBV4-1 and TRBJ1-3, with D possibly being TRBD1 (5 bases). CDR1 MGHRA and CDR2 YSYEKL come from the germline V gene. Trimming shortened V by 0 bases and J by 3 bases, and 12 bases separated the two germline ends. This CDR3 has 16 amino acids. As DNA, the CDR3 is TGCGCCAGCAGCCAAGACCGAAGGGGAGGTGGAAACACCATATATTTT. Protein sequence: CASSQDRRGGGNTIYF.

J is TRBJ2-2 and V is TRBV5-6, with 9 bases matching TRBD2. The V gene end was trimmed by 0 bases and the J gene end by 5 bases; junction bases not matched to a gene: 2. CDR1 is SGHDT, CDR2 YYEEEE, per germline. CDR3 length: 15 residues. The CDR3 protein is CASSLVAGVTGELFF. CDR3 DNA sequence: TGTGCCAGCAGCTTGGTAGCGGGAGTAACCGGGGAGCTGTTTTTT.

V is TRBV4-2 and J is TRBJ2-1, with D tentatively TRBD2 (5 bases). CDR1 LGHNA and CDR2 YNFKEQ come from the germline V gene. This CDR3 is built from 17 residues. V dropped 0 bases and J dropped 0 bases, with 12 bases sitting between them. The DNA of the CDR3 is TGTGCCAGCAGCCAAGAGAATAGCGCCAGCTCCTACAATGAGCAGTTCTTC. Amino acids: CASSQENSASSYNEQFF.